A single T cell receptor (beta chain) is shown here with its context. Its antigen remains unknown. PCR was performed using 60 Vbeta and 13 Jbeta primers. Assay: immunoSEQ multiplex PCR; the TCRdb copy retains only in-frame clones and omits some. The table shows about 180,000 clones, with around 80% occurring only once. The data belong to a study of cytomegalovirus exposure and HLA in healthy donors. Study-wide results and caveats: Associated with cytomegalovirus, according to the listing, were 150 to 200 TCR beta chains. Most TCR beta V segments were productive about 87% or about 30% of the time in an earlier analysis. A highly shared variant cluster was judged a likely technical artifact.

Trimming at V came to 4 bases and at J to 0 bases, leaving 14 bases not matched to a gene. The CDR3 is 18 amino acids. CDR1 and CDR2 (germline): LNHDA, SQIVND (reference sequence). Donors had nominal health at sampling but likely had unrecorded immune exposures. The sequence was obtained from a middle-aged woman in good health and CMV-seronegative. The J gene is TRBJ2-7, the V gene TRBV19, with TRBD2 identical over 8 bases. Sequencing was performed on PBMCs. CDR3 region: CASSTRGAAGGSSYEQYF. The CDR3 DNA reads as TGTGCCAGTAGTACACGCGGGGCGGCGGGGGGTTCCTCCTACGAGCAGTACTTC.